Listed here are 12 T cell receptor beta chains from one sample, sequenced in a study of T cell responses to AZD1222 COVID-19 vaccine. The assay was immunoSEQ multiplex PCR, and TCRdb's table has in-frame clones only and misses some. The sample has about 120,000 clones; around 87% are singletons. The sequencing here drew on peripheral blood, taken on day 0 of AZD1222 vaccination. These receptors all come from an adult in good health.

The chain carries TRBV19 and TRBJ1-5; D uncertain. Deletions cut 3 bases from V and 1 base from J, with 19 bases between. Germline V gene lookup returns CDR1 LNHDA and CDR2 SQIVND (reference sequence). The CDR3 covers 18 residues. The CDR3 nucleotides are TGTGCCAGTAGTATTGTGGCAGTGAGGGCCGACAGCAATCAGCCCCAGCATTTT. Translating it yields CASSIVAVRADSNQPQHF.

The chain has TRBV18 and TRBJ1-6; perhaps TRBD1 as D (5 bases). The V end was cut by 6 bases, the J end by 7 bases, with 16 bases between. CDR1 KGHSH and CDR2 LQKENI come from the germline V gene. The CDR3 extends over 15 amino acids. This chain's CDR3 is CASSPKEGRNSPLHF. The CDR3 DNA follows: TGTGCCAGCTCTCCCAAGGAGGGGCGAAATTCACCCCTCCACTTT.

The genes are TRBV5-1 and TRBJ2-7, with D possibly being TRBD1 or TRBD2 (5 bases each). The V gene lost 4 bases and the J gene lost 6 bases, with 17 bases spanning the gap. The germline V gene encodes CDR1 SGHRS and CDR2 YFSETQ. The CDR3 is made up of 14 amino acids. The CDR3 sequence is CASSPDPGRREQYF. The CDR3 nucleotides read TGCGCCAGCAGCCCAGACCCGGGGCGACGCGAGCAGTACTTC. The whole variable domain, remainder taken from reference TRBV5-1 and TRBJ2-7, is KAGVTQTPRYLIKTRGQQVTLSCSPISGHRSVSWYQQTPGQGLQFLFEYFSETQRNKGNFPGRFSGRQFSNSRSEMNVSTLELGDSALYLCASSPDPGRREQYFGPGTRLTVT.

The rearrangement links TRBV19 to TRBJ2-5, with 9 nucleotides matching TRBD2. CDR3 length: 16 residues. Germline CDR1 is LNHDA and CDR2 is SQIVND (reference sequence). Trimming took 5 bases from V and 5 from J; bases not matched to a gene: 12. Here the CDR3 reads CASSSNSGSGRETQYF. The CDR3, as DNA: TGTGCCAGTAGTTCAAATAGCGGGAGTGGTAGGGAGACCCAGTACTTC.

This clone was seen a single time. The rearrangement links TRBV6-6 to TRBJ1-4; 8 bases match TRBD1. With V trimmed by 5 bases and J by 2 bases, 10 bases remained unmatched. This CDR3 has 17 residues. The V gene's germline CDR1 is MNHNY and CDR2 SVGAGI (reference sequence). DNA of the CDR3: TGTGCCAGCAGTCGACGACAGGGGATCGGGACTAATGAAAAACTGTTTTTT. Amino acids: CASSRRQGIGTNEKLFF.

The rearrangement uses TRBV27 and TRBJ1-1, with unresolved D. Trimming pared 2 bases from V and 5 bases from J, leaving 9 bases between. This CDR3 region has 13 residues. Germline CDR1 reads MNHEY; CDR2 reads SMNVEV (reference sequence). The CDR3 DNA reads as TGTGCCAGCAGTTTAGGACGGTTTACTGAAGCTTTCTTT. Residues: CASSLGRFTEAFF.

This chain joins TRBV2 and TRBJ2-1; 9 nucleotides align to TRBD1. The germline V gene has CDR1 SNHLY and CDR2 FYNNEI. Trimming removed 6 bases from V and 7 bases from J; junction bases left unmatched: 4. The CDR3 length is 13 residues. The CDR3 spells CASSRDRDNEQFF. The CDR3 nucleotides read TGTGCCAGCAGCCGGGACAGGGATAATGAGCAGTTCTTC.

In DNA form, the CDR3 reads TGTGCCAGCAGCTTAGCGCGGGCAGGGACAAGGGATGAGCAGTTCTTC. Translating it yields CASSLARAGTRDEQFF. This chain links TRBV7-8 with TRBJ2-1, with D perhaps TRBD1 (6 bases). CDR3 length equals 16 residues. The V end lost 0 bases, the J end lost 8 bases, and 17 bases lay between the germline ends. CDR1 is SGHVS and CDR2 is FQNEAQ in the germline V gene.

A note on this clone: The same CDR3 can be traced to other DNA sequences in this sample. V gene TRBV28 combines with J gene TRBJ1-5, with D tentatively TRBD1 (5 bases). Trimming shortened V by 6 bases and J by 0 bases, and 9 bases separated the two germline ends. Germline V CDR1 and CDR2: MDHEN, SYDVKM. The CDR3 runs 14 residues. The CDR3: CASSRDSSNQPQHF. The CDR3 bases are TGTGCCAGCAGCAGAGACAGTAGCAATCAGCCCCAGCATTTT.

J is TRBJ1-2 and V is TRBV7-3; 7 bases are shared with TRBD1. The V gene's germline CDR1 is SGHTA and CDR2 FQGTGA. J lost 0 bases, V lost 5 bases, and 9 bases had no gene match. The CDR3 consists of 16 residues. The CDR3 region is CASSQTGQPTNYGYTF. The DNA for the CDR3 is TGTGCCAGCAGCCAGACGGGACAGCCCACTAACTATGGCTACACCTTC.

The chain is built from TRBV6-2 or TRBV6-3 and TRBJ1-2; D not resolved. The CDR3 runs to 14 residues. The germline V and J ends were trimmed by 4 bases and 3 bases, with 12 bases remaining between them. Looked up from germline, CDR1 is MNHEY and CDR2 is SVGEGT. CDR3 residues: CASSSADRHYGYTF. DNA of the CDR3: TGTGCCAGCAGTTCCGCTGATCGGCACTATGGCTACACCTTC.

CDR3: CASSPLQGLAEQYF. The CDR3 region has the DNA TGTGCCAGCTCGCCATTACAGGGTTTGGCCGAGCAGTACTTC. The chain has TRBV18 and TRBJ2-7; the D gene is possibly TRBD1 (6 bases). CDR3 length: 14 residues. V was trimmed by 6 bases and J by 6 bases, leaving 18 bases between them. CDR1 and CDR2 (germline): KGHSH, LQKENI.